This T cell receptor beta chain comes out of a study of PD-L1 blockade in urothelial cancer. The time point was: peripheral blood 6 weeks after treatment start. V was clipped by 2 bases and J by 4 bases, with 6 bases between them. This CDR3 has 12 residues. Germline CDR1 and CDR2: SGHKS and YYEKEE (reference sequence). The repertoire was sequenced with immunoSEQ multiplex PCR; TCRdb's copy has only in-frame clones and lacks some. Of 100,000 to 150,000 clones listed, roughly 86% are singletons. The receptor's source is a man aged 45-65 years with urothelial cancer. Sequenced here: PBMCs, sampled around atezolizumab (anti-PD-L1) treatment. This chain uses TRBV5-5 with TRBJ1-2; no firm D call. CDR3 in DNA: TGTGCCAGCAGCTTCAGCGGCTATGGCTACACCTTC. It encodes CASSFSGYGYTF.